This T cell receptor (beta chain) was profiled in a study of T-cell reconstitution after alpha-beta-depleted transplantation in children. During its preparation, the TCRbeta library received unique molecular identifiers. In TCRdb, the PCR reads were re-called with MiXCR into one record per CDR3 protein. The top ten hold roughly 28% of the sample, which has 800,000 to 1,000,000 distinct CDR3 sequences, about 26% seen once. With 0 bases removed from V and 5 bases from J, the gap between germline ends came to 14 bases. Germline CDR1 and CDR2: SGHTS and YDEGEE. CDR3 length equals 15 residues. The study, taken as a whole, reports: It was newly produced T cells that mostly accounted for T-cell counts and diversity one year after transplant. Reported findings indicate that, about two months after transplant, alpha-beta T cells came from several hundred expanded clones, which were derived from non-depleted graft cells.

This clonotype was seen more than once but under ten times. Antigen: not known. The chain combines TRBV5-8 with TRBJ2-5; D gene ambiguous. Material: PBMCs, mostly from graft donor cells, obtained 360 days after TCRalphabeta/CD19-depleted stem cell transplant. This clonotype originated in a boy under three years old who had a stem cell transplant for SCID, so the T cells may come from the graft donor. The CDR3 here is CASSLGGRRMETQYF. The CDR3 region has the DNA TGTGCCAGCAGCTTGGGCGGCAGGAGAATGGAGACCCAGTACTTC.